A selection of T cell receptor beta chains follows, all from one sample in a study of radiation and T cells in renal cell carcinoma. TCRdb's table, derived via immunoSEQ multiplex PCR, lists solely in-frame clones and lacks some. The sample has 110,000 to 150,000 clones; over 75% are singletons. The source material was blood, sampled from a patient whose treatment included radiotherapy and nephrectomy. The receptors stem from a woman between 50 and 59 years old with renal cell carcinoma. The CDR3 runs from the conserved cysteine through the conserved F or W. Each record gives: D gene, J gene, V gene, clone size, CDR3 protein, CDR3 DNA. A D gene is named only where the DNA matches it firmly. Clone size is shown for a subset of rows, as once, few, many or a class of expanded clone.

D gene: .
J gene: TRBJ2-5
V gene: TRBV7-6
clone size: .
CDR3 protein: CASSLGVETQYF
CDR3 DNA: TGTGCCAGCAGCTTGGGGGTTGAGACCCAGTACTTC

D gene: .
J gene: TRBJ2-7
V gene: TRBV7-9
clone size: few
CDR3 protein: CASSLVIAEQYF
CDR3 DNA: TGTGCCAGCAGCTTAGTGATAGCCGAGCAGTACTTC

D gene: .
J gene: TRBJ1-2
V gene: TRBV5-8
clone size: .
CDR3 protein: CASSFGDTGYGYTF
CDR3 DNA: TGTGCCAGCAGCTTTGGGGACACCGGCTATGGCTACACCTTC

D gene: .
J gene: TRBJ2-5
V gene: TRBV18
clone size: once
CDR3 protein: CASSPEGVLETQYF
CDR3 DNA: TGTGCCAGCTCACCTGAAGGCGTGCTAGAGACCCAGTACTTC

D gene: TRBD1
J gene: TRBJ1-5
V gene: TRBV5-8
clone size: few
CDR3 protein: CASSGTGGQPQHF
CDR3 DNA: TGTGCCAGCAGCGGGACAGGGGGACAGCCCCAGCATTTT

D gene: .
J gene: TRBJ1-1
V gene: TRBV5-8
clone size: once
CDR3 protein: CASSTVRWNTEAFF
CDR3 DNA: TGTGCCAGCAGCACCGTCCGGTGGAACACTGAAGCTTTCTTT

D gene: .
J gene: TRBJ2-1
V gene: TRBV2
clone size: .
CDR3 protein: CASSDVPNEQFF
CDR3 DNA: TGTGCCAGCAGTGATGTCCCGAATGAGCAGTTCTTC

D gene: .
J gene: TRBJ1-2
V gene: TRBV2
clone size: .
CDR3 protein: CASYTGNYGYTF
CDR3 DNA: TGTGCCAGCTATACTGGGAACTATGGCTACACCTTC

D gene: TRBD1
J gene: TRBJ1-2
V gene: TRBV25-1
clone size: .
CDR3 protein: CASSDAGQPNYGYTF
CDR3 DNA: TGTGCCAGCAGTGATGCGGGACAGCCTAACTATGGCTACACCTTC

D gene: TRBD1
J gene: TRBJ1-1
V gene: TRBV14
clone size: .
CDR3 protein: CASSQYRGLRTEAFF
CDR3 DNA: TGTGCCAGCAGCCAGTACAGGGGTTTGAGGACTGAAGCTTTCTTT

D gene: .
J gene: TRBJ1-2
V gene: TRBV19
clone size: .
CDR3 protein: CASSPLGANYGYTF
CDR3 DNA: TGTGCCAGTAGTCCATTGGGGGCAAACTATGGCTACACCTTC

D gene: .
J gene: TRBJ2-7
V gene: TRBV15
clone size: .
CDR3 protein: CATSRVSSYEQYF
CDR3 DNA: TGTGCCACCAGCAGAGTTAGCTCCTACGAGCAGTACTTC

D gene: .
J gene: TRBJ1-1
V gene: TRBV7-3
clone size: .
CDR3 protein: CASSLGSQWAFF
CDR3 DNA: TGTGCCAGCAGCTTAGGTAGTCAGTGGGCTTTCTTT

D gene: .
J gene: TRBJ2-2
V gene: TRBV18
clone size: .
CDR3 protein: CASSPRQDSGELFF
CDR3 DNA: TGTGCCAGCTCACCGAGACAGGATTCAGGGGAGCTGTTTTTT

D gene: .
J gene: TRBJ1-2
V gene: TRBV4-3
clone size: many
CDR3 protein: CASSRSGAIFYGYTF
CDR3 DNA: TGCGCCAGCAGCCGATCAGGGGCGATCTTTTATGGCTACACCTTC

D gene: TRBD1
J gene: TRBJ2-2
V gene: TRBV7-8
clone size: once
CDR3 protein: CASSRTGGYTGELFF
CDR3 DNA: TGTGCCAGCAGCCGGACAGGGGGGTACACCGGGGAGCTGTTTTTT

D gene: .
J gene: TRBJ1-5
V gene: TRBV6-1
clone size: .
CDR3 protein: CASTRVTNQPQHF
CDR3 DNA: TGTGCCAGCACCAGGGTCACAAATCAGCCCCAGCATTTT

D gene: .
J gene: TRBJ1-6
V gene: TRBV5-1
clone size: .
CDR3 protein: CASSEERANSPLHF
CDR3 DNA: TGCGCCAGCAGCGAAGAACGGGCAAATTCACCCCTCCACTTT

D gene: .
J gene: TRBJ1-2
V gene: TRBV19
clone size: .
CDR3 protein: CASSIDGGPSDRGYTF
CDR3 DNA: TGTGCCAGTAGTATAGACGGGGGCCCGAGCGATCGTGGCTACACCTTC

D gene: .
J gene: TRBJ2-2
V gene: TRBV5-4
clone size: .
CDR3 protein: CASSLEAGNTGELFF
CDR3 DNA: TGTGCCAGCAGTTTGGAGGCGGGTAACACCGGGGAGCTGTTTTTT

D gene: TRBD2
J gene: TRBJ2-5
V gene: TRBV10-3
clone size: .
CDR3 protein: CAISPLAEETQYF
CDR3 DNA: TGTGCCATCAGTCCACTAGCGGAGGAGACCCAGTACTTC

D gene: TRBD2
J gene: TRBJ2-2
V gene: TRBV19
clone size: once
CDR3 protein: CASNLAGNTGELFF
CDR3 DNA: TGTGCCAGTAACCTAGCGGGGAACACCGGGGAGCTGTTTTTT

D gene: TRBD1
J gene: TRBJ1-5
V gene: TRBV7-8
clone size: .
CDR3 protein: CASSLRGQSQSPLSNQPQHF
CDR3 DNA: TGTGCCAGCAGCTTAAGGGGACAGTCGCAAAGTCCTTTAAGCAATCAGCCCCAGCATTTT

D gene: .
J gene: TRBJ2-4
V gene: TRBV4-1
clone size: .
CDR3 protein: CASSQDQGIAKNIQYF
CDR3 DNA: TGCGCCAGCAGCCAAGATCAAGGGATAGCCAAAAACATTCAGTACTTC

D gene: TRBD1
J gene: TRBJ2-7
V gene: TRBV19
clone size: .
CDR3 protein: CASSRVDRGSDEQYF
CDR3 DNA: TGTGCCAGTAGCAGGGTTGACAGGGGTAGCGACGAGCAGTACTTC

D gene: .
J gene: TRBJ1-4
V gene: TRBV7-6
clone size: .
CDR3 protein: CASSSEGVSNEKLFF
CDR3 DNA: TGTGCCAGCAGCTCAGAGGGGGTCTCAAATGAAAAACTGTTTTTT

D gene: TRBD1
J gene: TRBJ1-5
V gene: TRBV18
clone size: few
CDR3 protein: CASSPTGGNQPQHF
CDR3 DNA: TGTGCCAGCTCACCAACAGGGGGAAATCAGCCCCAGCATTTT

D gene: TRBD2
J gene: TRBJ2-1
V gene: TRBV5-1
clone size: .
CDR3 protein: CASSPGGTSHVEQFF
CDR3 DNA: TGCGCCAGCAGCCCAGGTGGGACTAGCCACGTTGAGCAGTTCTTC

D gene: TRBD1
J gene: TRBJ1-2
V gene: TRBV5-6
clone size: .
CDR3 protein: CASSLPRVQGLGGYTF
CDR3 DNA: TGTGCCAGCAGCTTACCCCGGGTACAGGGGCTCGGGGGCTACACCTTC

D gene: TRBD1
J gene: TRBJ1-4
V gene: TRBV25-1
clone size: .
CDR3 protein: CASSEYLQGAWEKLFF
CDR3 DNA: TGTGCCAGCAGTGAATACCTACAGGGGGCTTGGGAAAAACTGTTTTTT

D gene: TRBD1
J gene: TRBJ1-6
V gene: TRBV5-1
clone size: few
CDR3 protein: CASSLDQGDNSPLHF
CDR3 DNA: TGCGCCAGCAGCTTGGATCAGGGGGATAATTCACCCCTCCACTTT

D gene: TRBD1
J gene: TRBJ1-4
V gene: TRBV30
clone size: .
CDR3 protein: CAQKQGAALNEKLFF
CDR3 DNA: TGTGCCCAAAAGCAGGGGGCCGCTCTTAATGAAAAACTGTTTTTT

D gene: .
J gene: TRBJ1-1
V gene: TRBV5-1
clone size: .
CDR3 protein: CASSLRGAPNTEAFF
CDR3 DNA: TGCGCCAGCAGCTTGAGGGGGGCTCCGAACACTGAAGCTTTCTTT

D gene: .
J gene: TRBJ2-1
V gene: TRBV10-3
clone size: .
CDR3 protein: CAISEEASNEQFF
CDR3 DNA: TGTGCCATCAGTGAGGAGGCATCCAATGAGCAGTTCTTC